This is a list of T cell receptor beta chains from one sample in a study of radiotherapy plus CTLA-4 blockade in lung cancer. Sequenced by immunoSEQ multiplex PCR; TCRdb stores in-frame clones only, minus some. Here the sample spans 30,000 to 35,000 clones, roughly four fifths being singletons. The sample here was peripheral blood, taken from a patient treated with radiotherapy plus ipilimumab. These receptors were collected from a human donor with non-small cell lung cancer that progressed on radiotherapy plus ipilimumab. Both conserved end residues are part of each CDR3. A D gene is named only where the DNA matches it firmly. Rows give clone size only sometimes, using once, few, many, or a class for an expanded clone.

CDR3: CASSRLAGDTYNEQFF
DNA: TGTGCCAGCAGCCGACTAGCGGGGGATACCTACAATGAGCAGTTCTTC
J: TRBJ2-1
V: TRBV5-4
D: TRBD2
size: -

CDR3: CASSFTGSRANVLTF
DNA: TGTGCCAGCAGTTTCACAGGGTCTAGGGCCAACGTCCTGACTTTC
J: TRBJ2-6
V: TRBV14
D: -
size: -

CDR3: CASSLAGGLYNEQFF
DNA: TGCGCCAGCAGTCTGGCGGGGGGTCTCTACAATGAGCAGTTCTTC
J: TRBJ2-1
V: TRBV10-1
D: TRBD2
size: -

CDR3: CASSPGGGPNEKLFF
DNA: TGTGCCAGCTCACCAGGAGGGGGCCCCAATGAAAAACTGTTTTTT
J: TRBJ1-4
V: TRBV18
D: TRBD1
size: once

CDR3: CSVQQSSGNTIYF
DNA: TGCAGCGTCCAACAGAGCTCTGGAAACACCATATATTTT
J: TRBJ1-3
V: TRBV29-1
D: -
size: -

CDR3: CASSDRGGANVLTF
DNA: TGTGCCAGTAGTGACCGAGGGGGGGCCAACGTCCTGACTTTC
J: TRBJ2-6
V: TRBV19
D: -
size: once

CDR3: CASSNGLIYNEQFF
DNA: TGTGCCAGTAGTAACGGACTCATTTACAATGAGCAGTTCTTC
J: TRBJ2-1
V: TRBV19
D: -
size: medium-sized

CDR3: CASSGSTSTDTQYF
DNA: TGTGCCAGCTCAGGTTCAACTAGCACAGATACGCAGTATTTT
J: TRBJ2-3
V: TRBV18
D: -
size: once

CDR3: CASSPLAGGNTGELFF
DNA: TGTGCCAGCTCACCACTTGCAGGAGGGAACACCGGGGAGCTGTTTTTT
J: TRBJ2-2
V: TRBV18
D: -
size: -

CDR3: CASSATGAGGNTIYF
DNA: TGTGCCAGCAGTGCAACAGGGGCGGGTGGAAACACCATATATTTT
J: TRBJ1-3
V: TRBV2
D: TRBD1
size: -

CDR3: CASSDSLGGYTF
DNA: TGTGCCAGCAGTGACAGCTTGGGCGGCTACACCTTC
J: TRBJ1-2
V: TRBV2
D: -
size: -

CDR3: CASSLGLAGGSTDTQYF
DNA: TGTGCCAGCAGCTTAGGGCTAGCGGGGGGCAGCACAGATACGCAGTATTTT
J: TRBJ2-3
V: TRBV7-2
D: TRBD2
size: -

CDR3: CASRGQNYGYTF
DNA: TGTGCCAGCAGGGGCCAGAACTATGGCTACACCTTC
J: TRBJ1-2
V: TRBV6-1
D: -
size: -

CDR3: CASSPGGQETQYF
DNA: TGTGCCAGTAGTCCCGGGGGGCAAGAGACCCAGTACTTC
J: TRBJ2-5
V: TRBV19
D: TRBD2
size: -

CDR3: CASSQDWSSGGEETQYF
DNA: TGTGCCAGCAGCCAAGATTGGAGTAGCGGGGGGGAAGAGACCCAGTACTTC
J: TRBJ2-5
V: TRBV4-2
D: TRBD2
size: -

CDR3: CASSPGNEQYF
DNA: TGTGCCAGCAGTCCAGGGAACGAGCAGTACTTC
J: TRBJ2-7
V: TRBV7-6
D: -
size: once

CDR3: CASSPAADGNEKLFF
DNA: TGTGCCAGCAGCCCCGCAGCGGACGGTAATGAAAAACTGTTTTTT
J: TRBJ1-4
V: TRBV9
D: -
size: -